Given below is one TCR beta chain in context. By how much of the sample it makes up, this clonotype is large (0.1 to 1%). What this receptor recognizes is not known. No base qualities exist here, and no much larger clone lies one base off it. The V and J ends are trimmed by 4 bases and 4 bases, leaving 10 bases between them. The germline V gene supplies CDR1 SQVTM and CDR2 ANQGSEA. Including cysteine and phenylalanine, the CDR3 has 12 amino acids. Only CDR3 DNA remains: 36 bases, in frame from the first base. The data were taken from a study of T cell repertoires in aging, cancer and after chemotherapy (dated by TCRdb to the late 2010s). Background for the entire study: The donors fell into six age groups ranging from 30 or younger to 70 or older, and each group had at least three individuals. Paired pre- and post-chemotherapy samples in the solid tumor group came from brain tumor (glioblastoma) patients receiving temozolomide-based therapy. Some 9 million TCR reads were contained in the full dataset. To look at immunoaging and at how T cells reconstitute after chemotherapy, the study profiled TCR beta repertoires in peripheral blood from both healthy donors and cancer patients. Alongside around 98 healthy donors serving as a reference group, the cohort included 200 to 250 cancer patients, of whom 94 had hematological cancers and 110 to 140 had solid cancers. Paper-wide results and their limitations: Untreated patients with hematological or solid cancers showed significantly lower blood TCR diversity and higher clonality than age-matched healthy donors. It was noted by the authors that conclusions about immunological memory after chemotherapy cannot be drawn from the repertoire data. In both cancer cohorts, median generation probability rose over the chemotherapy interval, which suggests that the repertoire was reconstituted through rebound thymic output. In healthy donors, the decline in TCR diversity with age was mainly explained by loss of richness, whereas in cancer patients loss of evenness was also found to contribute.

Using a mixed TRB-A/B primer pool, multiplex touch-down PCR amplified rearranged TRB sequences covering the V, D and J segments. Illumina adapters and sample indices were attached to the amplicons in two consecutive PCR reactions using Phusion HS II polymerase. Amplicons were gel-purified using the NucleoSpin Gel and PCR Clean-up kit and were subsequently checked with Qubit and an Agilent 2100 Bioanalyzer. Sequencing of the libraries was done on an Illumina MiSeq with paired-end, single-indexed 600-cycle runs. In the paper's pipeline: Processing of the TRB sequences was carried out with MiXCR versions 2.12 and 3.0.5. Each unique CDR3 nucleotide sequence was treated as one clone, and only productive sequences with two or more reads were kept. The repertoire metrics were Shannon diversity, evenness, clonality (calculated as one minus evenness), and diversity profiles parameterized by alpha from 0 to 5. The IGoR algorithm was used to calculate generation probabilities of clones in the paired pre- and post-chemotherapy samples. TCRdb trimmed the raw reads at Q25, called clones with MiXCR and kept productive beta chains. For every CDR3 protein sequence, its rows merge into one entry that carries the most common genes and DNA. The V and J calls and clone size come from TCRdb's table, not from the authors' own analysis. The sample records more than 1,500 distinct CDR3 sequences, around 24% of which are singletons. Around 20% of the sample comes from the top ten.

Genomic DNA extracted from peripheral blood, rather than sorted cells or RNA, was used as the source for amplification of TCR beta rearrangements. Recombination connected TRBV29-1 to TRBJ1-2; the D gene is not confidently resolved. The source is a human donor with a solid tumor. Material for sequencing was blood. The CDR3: CSVATPLYGYTF. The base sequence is TGCAGCGTTGCTACCCCCCTCTATGGCTACACCTTC. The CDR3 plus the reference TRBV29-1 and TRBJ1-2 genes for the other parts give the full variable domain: SAVISQKPSRDICQRGTSLTIQCQVDSQVTMMFWYRQQPGQSLTLIATANQGSEATYESGFVIDKFPISRPNLTFSTLTVSNMSPEDSSIYLCSVATPLYGYTFGSGTRLTVV.